The 10 T cell receptor beta chains below come from one sample, sequenced in a study of STAT5B mutations in CD4+ large granular lymphocyte leukemia. Sequencing used immunoSEQ multiplex PCR; TCRdb keeps in-frame clones, though not all of them. The table lists thousands of clones, around 87% of them singletons. The sequenced sample consisted of PBMCs. The origin of the receptors is an older woman with CD4+ T-cell large granular lymphocyte leukemia.

The chain links TRBV6-5 to TRBJ1-1; tentatively, D is TRBD1 (5 bases). Trimming pared 6 bases from V and 7 bases from J, leaving 15 bases between. Germline V CDR1 and CDR2: MNHEY, SVGAGI. The CDR3 contains 13 residues. CDR3 coding DNA: TGTGCCAGCAGCGGTACAGACAGATATGAAGCTTTCTTT. Its protein product is CASSGTDRYEAFF.

For the CDR3, the DNA is TGTGCCAGTAGTATCGACGGATCCCCTAACAATCAGCCCCAGCATTTT. Translating gives CASSIDGSPNNQPQHF. The chain employs TRBV19 and TRBJ1-5; D call uncertain. This CDR3 region has 16 residues. Germline CDR1 LNHDA, CDR2 SQIVND (reference sequence). The V gene lost 3 bases and the J gene lost 3 bases, with 15 bases spanning the gap.

CDR3 region: CASSEAQVRETQYF. The CDR3, as DNA: TGTGCCAGCAGTGAAGCGCAGGTCCGGGAGACCCAGTACTTC. J is TRBJ2-5 and V is TRBV6-1; D gene unclear. Looked up from germline, CDR1 is MNHNS and CDR2 is SASEGT. This CDR3 spans 14 amino acids. Deletions cut 0 bases from V and 5 bases from J, with 10 bases between.

The chain carries TRBV5-1 and TRBJ1-6; D is undetermined. Germline CDR1 reads SGHRS; CDR2 reads YFSETQ. V gave up 4 bases and J gave up 7 bases, with 15 bases separating them. CDR3 length: 15 residues. CDR3 loop: CASSLGNQGNSPLHF. The DNA of the CDR3 is TGCGCCAGCAGCCTAGGGAACCAAGGGAATTCACCCCTCCACTTT.

This clone was seen a few times. This sequence joins TRBV5-1 and TRBJ1-1; 11 nucleotides line up with TRBD1. The V gene end was trimmed by 4 bases and the J gene end by 11 bases; junction bases not matched to a gene: 10. The CDR3 is 14 amino acids. Germline V gene data show CDR1 as SGHRS and CDR2 as YFSETQ. The CDR3 protein is CASSQGTGGLEAFF. The CDR3 coding sequence is TGCGCCAGCAGCCAGGGGACAGGGGGACTGGAGGCTTTCTTT.

This clone was seen more than once but under ten times. This chain links TRBV4-1 with TRBJ2-3; D might be TRBD2 (6 bases). The germline CDR1 and CDR2 sequences are MGHRA and YSYEKL. The V gene lost 4 bases and the J gene lost 1 base, with 12 bases spanning the gap. The CDR3 runs 15 residues. This chain's CDR3 is CASSREERGTDTQYF. DNA of the CDR3: TGCGCCAGCAGCCGGGAGGAGCGGGGCACAGATACGCAGTATTTT.

The chain has TRBV2 and TRBJ2-7; D is perhaps TRBD1 (5 bases). The germline CDR1 and CDR2 sequences are SNHLY and FYNNEI. The CDR3 contains 14 residues. The germline V and J ends were trimmed by 7 bases and 5 bases, with 18 bases remaining between them. CDR3 sequence reads: CASKFREASDEQYF. The CDR3, as DNA: TGTGCCAGCAAGTTCAGGGAAGCAAGCGACGAGCAGTACTTC.

This chain connects TRBV9 to TRBJ1-6; possibly TRBD1 for D (5 bases). There are 14 residues in the CDR3. V shed 3 bases and J shed 10 bases, with 14 bases lying between them. CDR1 is SGDLS, CDR2 YYNGEE, per germline. The CDR3 coding sequence is TGTGCCAGCAGCGCAGGGACCCTAGGATCACCCCTCCACTTT. Residues: CASSAGTLGSPLHF.

This sequence joins TRBV2 and TRBJ1-2; D is unclear. Trimming took 7 bases from V and 3 from J, leaving 12 bases between them. The CDR3 is 13 amino acids. Germline CDR1 is SNHLY and CDR2 is FYNNEI. The CDR3: CASNITPDYGYTF. CDR3 DNA sequence: TGTGCCAGCAATATTACCCCGGACTATGGCTACACCTTC. Full variable domain (rest looked up from reference TRBV2 and TRBJ1-2): EPEVTQTPSHQVTQMGQEVILRCVPISNHLYFYWYRQILGQKVEFLVSFYNNEISEKSEIFDDQFSVERPDGSNFTLKIRSTKLEDSAMYFCASNITPDYGYTFGSGTRLTVV.

The chain joins TRBV5-5 to TRBJ1-5, with D perhaps TRBD1 (6 bases). Looked up from germline, CDR1 is SGHKS and CDR2 is YYEKEE (reference sequence). This CDR3 spans 14 amino acids. Trimming pared 6 bases from V and 2 bases from J, leaving 12 bases between. CDR3 coding DNA: TGTGCCAGCACCGGGACAATACGCAATCAGCCCCAGCATTTT. Encoded protein: CASTGTIRNQPQHF.